Presented here are 3 T cell receptor beta chains from one specimen sequenced in a study of blood T cells in healthy people across ages. A J-beta primer mix and a sample-barcoded 5' primer were used in a second PCR of about 7 to 12 cycles. TCRdb processed the 5' RACE reads anew with MiXCR; each CDR3 protein has one entry. The sample shows about 1.5 million distinct CDR3 sequences, approximately 42% of them seen only once. Specimen: blood. The receptors derive from a young woman in good health.

This clonotype was seen a few times. The V and J genes are TRBV4-3 and TRBJ1-2, with 7 bases identical to TRBD1. CDR1 is LGHNA, CDR2 YSLEER, per germline. The CDR3 is made up of 15 amino acids. J was trimmed by 2 bases and V by 0 bases; bases with no gene match: 3. CDR3 nucleotides: TGCGCCAGCAGCCAAGAACAGGGGAACAACTATGGCTACACCTTC. It is translated as CASSQEQGNNYGYTF.

This clonotype was seen more than once but under ten times. It may be a read error: a sequence one base away is much more abundant. The rearrangement joins TRBV24-1 to TRBJ2-5; 7 bases agree with TRBD2. Germline CDR1 and CDR2: KGHDR and SFDVKD. The CDR3 spans 14 residues. The junction had 18 bases not matched to a gene; V was cut back by 10 bases and J by 11 bases. The CDR3 loop reads CATSTSEFHNEQYF. Written as DNA, the CDR3 is TGTGCCACAAGTACTAGCGAGTTCCACAATGAGCAGTACTTC.

The chain uses TRBV7-9 and TRBJ2-7; D might be TRBD1 (6 bases). The DNA end favors TRBJ2-4, so the J call may be wrong. The CDR3 loop spans 17 amino acids. The germline gives CDR1 SEHNR, CDR2 FQNEAQ (reference sequence). The CDR3 sequence is CASSSAGQSLTGNIQYF. In DNA, the CDR3 is TGTGCCAGCAGCTCAGCAGGACAGAGCCTTACAGGAAACATTCAGTACTTC.